This entry lists 11 T cell receptor beta chains sequenced from one sample in a study of Tregs in tolerant kidney transplant recipients. Repertoires were generated with immunoSEQ multiplex PCR, while TCRdb's copy carries only in-frame clones and drops some. The table has approximately 260,000 clones, roughly four fifths seen once. Sequenced sample: CD4+ T cells from blood. These receptors came from a human donor in good health.

Turning to this clone: Other DNA sequences of this sample code for an identical CDR3. The CDR3 sequence: CSARGNTEAFF. CDR3 nucleotides: TGCAGTGCTAGGGGGAACACTGAAGCTTTCTTT. The chain employs TRBV20-1 and TRBJ1-1; D remains ambiguous. This CDR3 is built from 11 residues. Per germline, CDR1 DFQATT and CDR2 SNEGSKA (reference sequence). Trimming pared 3 bases from V and 1 base from J, leaving 3 bases between.

The genes are TRBV4-2 and TRBJ1-5; TRBD1 aligns across 8 bases. Germline V gene lookup returns CDR1 LGHNA and CDR2 YNFKEQ. The CDR3 is 16 amino acids. V gave up 3 bases and J gave up 4 bases; unmatched junction bases: 8. The CDR3 here is CASSHPEGTGNQPQHF. The CDR3 DNA follows: TGTGCCAGCAGCCACCCGGAAGGGACAGGAAATCAGCCCCAGCATTTT.

This clone came up a few times. The chain couples TRBV2 to TRBJ1-5; D is possibly TRBD1 (5 bases). The germline CDR1 and CDR2 sequences are SNHLY and FYNNEI. Trimming removed 4 bases from V and 2 bases from J, with 15 bases in between. The CDR3 totals 16 residues. CDR3: CASSVRGAGGNQPQHF. The CDR3 nucleotides are TGTGCCAGCAGTGTCAGAGGGGCGGGAGGCAATCAGCCCCAGCATTTT. Variable domain in full (rest from reference TRBV2 and TRBJ1-5): EPEVTQTPSHQVTQMGQEVILRCVPISNHLYFYWYRQILGQKVEFLVSFYNNEISEKSEIFDDQFSVERPDGSNFTLKIRSTKLEDSAMYFCASSVRGAGGNQPQHFGDGTRLSIL.

This chain links TRBV7-3 with TRBJ2-1; 12 bases line up with TRBD2. Germline-derived CDR1 and CDR2 are SGHTA and FQGTGA. The CDR3 length is 17 residues. The ends lost 0 bases at V and 6 bases at J; junction bases unmatched: 6. CDR3 protein: CASSLTPLAGGPNEQFF. The CDR3 nucleotides read TGTGCCAGCAGCTTAACGCCCCTAGCGGGGGGGCCCAATGAGCAGTTCTTC.

The V call is TRBV4-1, the J call TRBJ2-1, with a weak D call TRBD2 (6 bases). The CDR3 contains 17 residues. CDR1 is MGHRA, CDR2 YSYEKL, per germline. Trimming left V 2 bases short and J 3 bases short, with 17 bases between. CDR3 in amino acids: CASSQRLSGGSYNEQFF. The CDR3 DNA sequence: TGCGCCAGCAGCCAACGACTTAGCGGAGGGAGCTACAATGAGCAGTTCTTC.

J is TRBJ2-7 and V is TRBV7-8; possible D gene TRBD1, 6 bases. There are 15 residues in the CDR3. Germline V lookup: CDR1 SGHVS, CDR2 FQNEAQ. Trimming cost V 7 bases and J 2 bases, with 18 bases left between them. This CDR3 reads CASMGFGGLAYEQYF. Here the CDR3 DNA reads TGTGCCAGCATGGGATTTGGGGGCCTGGCCTACGAGCAGTACTTC.

This clone showed up just a few times. V gene TRBV30 combines with J gene TRBJ1-2, with TRBD1 matching 8 bases. The ends lost 3 bases at V and 8 bases at J; junction bases unmatched: 2. Germline V CDR1 and CDR2: GTSNPN, SVGIG (reference sequence). This CDR3 comprises 11 residues. The CDR3 loop is CAWSRQGGYTF. The CDR3, as DNA: TGTGCCTGGAGCCGACAGGGGGGCTACACCTTC. The complete variable domain, with remaining parts taken from reference TRBV30 and TRBJ1-2, reads SQTIHQWPATLVQPVGSPLSLECTVEGTSNPNLYWYRQAAGRGLQLLFYSVGIGQISSEVPQNLSASRPQDRQFILSSKKLLLSDSGFYLCAWSRQGGYTFGSGTRLTVV.

The chain combines TRBV14 with TRBJ2-2, with D possibly being TRBD1 (5 bases). Germline-derived CDR1 and CDR2 are SGHDN and FVKESK. The ends were cut back, 0 bases at V and 5 bases at J, with 16 bases in the middle. This CDR3 is 17 amino acids long. The CDR3 region has the DNA TGTGCCAGCAGCCAAGATAACCGCAGGGTTTCTACCGGGGAGCTGTTTTTT. Protein sequence: CASSQDNRRVSTGELFF.

The V gene is TRBV29-1, the J gene TRBJ1-1; 10 bases map to TRBD1. From germline, CDR1 is SQVTM and CDR2 ANQGSEA. The CDR3 extends over 10 amino acids. Trimming took 6 bases from V and 9 from J; bases not matched to a gene: 1. The chain's CDR3 is CSVDRGQAFF. In DNA form, the CDR3 reads TGCAGCGTCGACAGGGGGCAAGCTTTCTTT.

J is TRBJ1-5 and V is TRBV2; D call uncertain. V was pared by 2 bases and J by 2 bases, with 13 bases between. Germline V gene data show CDR1 as SNHLY and CDR2 as FYNNEI. The length of the CDR3 is 16 residues. CDR3 residues: CASSELTGIRNQPQHF. CDR3 nucleotide sequence: TGTGCCAGCAGTGAACTGACCGGGATTCGCAATCAGCCCCAGCATTTT.

A remark on this clone: Other DNA sequences of this sample code for an identical CDR3. V gene TRBV5-1 combines with J gene TRBJ2-7; TRBD1 aligns across 9 bases. The CDR3 extends over 14 amino acids. The J segment lost 4 bases and the V segment lost 0 bases, leaving 2 bases of the junction unmatched. Per germline, CDR1 SGHRS and CDR2 YFSETQ. The DNA for the CDR3 is TGCGCCAGCAGCTTGGGGACAGGGGTATACGAGCAGTACTTC. Translating gives CASSLGTGVYEQYF.